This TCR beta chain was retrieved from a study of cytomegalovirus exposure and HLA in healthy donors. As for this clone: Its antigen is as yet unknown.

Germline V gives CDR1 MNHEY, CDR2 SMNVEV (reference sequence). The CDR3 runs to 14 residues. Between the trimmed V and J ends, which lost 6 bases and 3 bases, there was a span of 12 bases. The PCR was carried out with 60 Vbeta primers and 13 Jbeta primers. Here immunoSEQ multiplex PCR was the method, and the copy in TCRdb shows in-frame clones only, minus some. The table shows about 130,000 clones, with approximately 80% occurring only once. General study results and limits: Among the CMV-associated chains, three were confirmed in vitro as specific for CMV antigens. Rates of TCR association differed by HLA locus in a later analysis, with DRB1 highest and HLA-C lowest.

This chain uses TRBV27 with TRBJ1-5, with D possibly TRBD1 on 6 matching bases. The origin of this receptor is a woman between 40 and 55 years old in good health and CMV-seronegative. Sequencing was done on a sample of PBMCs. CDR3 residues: CASRPGVANQPQHF. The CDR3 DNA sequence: TGTGCCAGCAGGCCAGGGGTTGCCAATCAGCCCCAGCATTTT.